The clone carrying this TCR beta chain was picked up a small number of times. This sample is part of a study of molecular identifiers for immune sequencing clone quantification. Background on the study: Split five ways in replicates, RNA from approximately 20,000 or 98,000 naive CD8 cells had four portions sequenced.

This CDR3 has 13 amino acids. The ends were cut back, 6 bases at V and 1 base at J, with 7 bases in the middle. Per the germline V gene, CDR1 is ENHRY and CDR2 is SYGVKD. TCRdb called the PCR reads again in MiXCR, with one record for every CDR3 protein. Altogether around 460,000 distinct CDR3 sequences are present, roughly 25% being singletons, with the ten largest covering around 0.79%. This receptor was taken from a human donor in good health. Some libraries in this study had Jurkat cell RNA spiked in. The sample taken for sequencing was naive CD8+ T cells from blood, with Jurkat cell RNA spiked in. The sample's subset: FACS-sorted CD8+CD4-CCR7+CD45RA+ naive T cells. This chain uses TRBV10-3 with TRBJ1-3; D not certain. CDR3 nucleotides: TGTGCCATCAGGTTAGGTTCTGGAAACACCATATATTTT. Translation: CAIRLGSGNTIYF.